This T cell receptor (beta chain) comes out of a study of blood T cells in healthy people across ages. Per sample, no less than 6 micrograms of total RNA were extracted. Combining a sample-barcoded 5' primer with a J-beta primer mix, a second PCR ran for about 6 to 11 cycles. TCRdb fed the 5' RACE reads into MiXCR, producing one record per CDR3 protein. Among approximately 800,000 distinct CDR3 sequences listed, about 53% were seen once. Study-level results: Roughly linear declines in TCR beta diversity per million T cells occurred with age. Any conclusive comparison of naive versus antigen-experienced cells was prevented by using unsorted PBMCs.

The CDR3 is made up of 12 amino acids. The V gene's germline CDR1 is KGHSH and CDR2 LQKENI. Note on this clonotype: What it binds is unknown.

The origin of this receptor is a man older than 75 in good health. Input material: blood. This sequence joins TRBV18 and TRBJ2-5; D unclear. The closer fit of TRBJ2-7 to the DNA end suggests the J call may be wrong. CDR3 sequence (DNA): TGTGCCAGCTCCCAACTTACGTACGAGCAGTACTTC. Amino acid sequence: CASSQLTYEQYF.